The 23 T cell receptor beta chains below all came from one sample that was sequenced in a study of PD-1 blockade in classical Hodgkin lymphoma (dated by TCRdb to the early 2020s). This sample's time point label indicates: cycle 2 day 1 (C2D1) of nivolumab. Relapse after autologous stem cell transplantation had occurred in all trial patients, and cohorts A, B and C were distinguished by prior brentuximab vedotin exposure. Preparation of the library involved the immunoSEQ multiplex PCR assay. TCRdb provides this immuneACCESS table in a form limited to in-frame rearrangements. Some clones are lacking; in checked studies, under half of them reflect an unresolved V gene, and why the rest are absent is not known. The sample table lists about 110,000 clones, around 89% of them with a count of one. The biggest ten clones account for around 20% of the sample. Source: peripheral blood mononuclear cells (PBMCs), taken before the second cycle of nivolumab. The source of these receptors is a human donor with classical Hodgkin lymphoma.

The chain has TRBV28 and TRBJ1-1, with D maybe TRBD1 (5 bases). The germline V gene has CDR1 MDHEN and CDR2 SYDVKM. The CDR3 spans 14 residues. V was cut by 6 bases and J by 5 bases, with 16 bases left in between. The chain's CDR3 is CASSLQGDVTEAFF. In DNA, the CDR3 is TGTGCCAGCAGCCTCCAGGGAGATGTTACTGAAGCTTTCTTT.

CDR3 coding DNA: TGTGCCAGTAGTTCCCGGACCGGGAGGGTTAGCGACATTCAGTACTTC. Its translation is CASSSRTGRVSDIQYF. V and J are TRBV19 and TRBJ2-4; 8 nucleotides match TRBD2. CDR1 LNHDA and CDR2 SQIVND come from the germline V gene (reference sequence). The CDR3 sequence is 16 residues long. After removal of 5 bases from V and 8 bases from J, the junction contained 14 bases not matched to a gene. Supplemented by reference TRBV19 and TRBJ2-4, the full variable domain reads DGGITQSPKYLFRKEGQNVTLSCEQNLNHDAMYWYRQDPGQGLRLIYYSQIVNDFQKGDIAEGYSVSREKKESFPLTVTSAQKNPTAFYLCASSSRTGRVSDIQYFGAGTRLSVL.

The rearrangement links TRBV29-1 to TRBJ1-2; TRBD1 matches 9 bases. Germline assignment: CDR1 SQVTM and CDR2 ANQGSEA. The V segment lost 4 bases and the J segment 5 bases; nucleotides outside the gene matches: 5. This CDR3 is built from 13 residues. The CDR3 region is CSVGGTGNYGYTF. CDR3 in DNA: TGCAGCGTTGGGGGGACAGGGAATTATGGCTACACCTTC.

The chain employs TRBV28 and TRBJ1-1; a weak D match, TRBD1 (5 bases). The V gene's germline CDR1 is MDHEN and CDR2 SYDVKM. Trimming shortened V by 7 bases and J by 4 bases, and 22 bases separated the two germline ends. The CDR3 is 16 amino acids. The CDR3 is CASTPGAGYRSTEAFF. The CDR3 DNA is TGTGCCAGCACCCCCGGGGCAGGTTATAGGAGCACTGAAGCTTTCTTT.

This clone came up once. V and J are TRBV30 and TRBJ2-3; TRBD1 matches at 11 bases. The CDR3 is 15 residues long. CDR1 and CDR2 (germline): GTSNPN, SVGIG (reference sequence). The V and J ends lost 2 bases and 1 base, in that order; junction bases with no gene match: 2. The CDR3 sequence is CAWSWTGGGTDTQYF. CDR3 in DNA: TGTGCCTGGAGTTGGACAGGGGGCGGCACAGATACGCAGTATTTT.

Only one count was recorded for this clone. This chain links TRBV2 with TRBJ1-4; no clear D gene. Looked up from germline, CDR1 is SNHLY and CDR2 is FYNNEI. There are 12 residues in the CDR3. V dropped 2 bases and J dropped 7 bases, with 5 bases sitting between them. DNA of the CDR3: TGTGCCAGCAGTGAATTTCGTGAAAAACTGTTTTTT. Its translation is CASSEFREKLFF.

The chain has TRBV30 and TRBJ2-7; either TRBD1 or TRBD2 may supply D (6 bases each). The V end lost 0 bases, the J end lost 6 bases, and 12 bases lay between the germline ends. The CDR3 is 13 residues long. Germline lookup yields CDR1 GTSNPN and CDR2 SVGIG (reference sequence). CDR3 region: CAWSVIRGLEQYF. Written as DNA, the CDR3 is TGTGCCTGGAGTGTAATTCGGGGGCTCGAGCAGTACTTC. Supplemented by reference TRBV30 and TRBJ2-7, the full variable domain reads SQTIHQWPATLVQPVGSPLSLECTVEGTSNPNLYWYRQAAGRGLQLLFYSVGIGQISSEVPQNLSASRPQDRQFILSSKKLLLSDSGFYLCAWSVIRGLEQYFGPGTRLTVT.

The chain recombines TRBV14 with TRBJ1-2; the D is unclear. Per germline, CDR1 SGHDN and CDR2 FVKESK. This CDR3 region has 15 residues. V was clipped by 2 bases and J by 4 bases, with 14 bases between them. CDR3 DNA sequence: TGTGCCAGCAGCCAATTTAACGGGGAAACCTATGGCTACACCTTC. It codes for CASSQFNGETYGYTF.

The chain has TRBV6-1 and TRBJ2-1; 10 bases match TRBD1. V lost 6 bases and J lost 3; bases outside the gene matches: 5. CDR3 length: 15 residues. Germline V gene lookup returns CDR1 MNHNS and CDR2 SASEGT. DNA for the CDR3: TGTGCCAGCAGATTGGACAGGGGGAACTACAATGAGCAGTTCTTC. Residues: CASRLDRGNYNEQFF.

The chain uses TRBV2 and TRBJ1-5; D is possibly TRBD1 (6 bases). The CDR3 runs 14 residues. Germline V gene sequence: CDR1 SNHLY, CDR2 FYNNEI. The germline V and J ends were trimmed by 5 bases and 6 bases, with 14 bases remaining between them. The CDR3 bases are TGTGCCAGCAGTAAAAACAGGGATGCTCAGCCCCAGCATTTT. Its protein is CASSKNRDAQPQHF.

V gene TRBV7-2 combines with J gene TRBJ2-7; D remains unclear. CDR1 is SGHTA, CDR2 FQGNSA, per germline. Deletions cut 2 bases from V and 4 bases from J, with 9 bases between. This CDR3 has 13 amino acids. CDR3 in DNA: TGTGCCAGCAGCTTAAATGTGGGTTACGAGCAGTACTTC. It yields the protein CASSLNVGYEQYF.

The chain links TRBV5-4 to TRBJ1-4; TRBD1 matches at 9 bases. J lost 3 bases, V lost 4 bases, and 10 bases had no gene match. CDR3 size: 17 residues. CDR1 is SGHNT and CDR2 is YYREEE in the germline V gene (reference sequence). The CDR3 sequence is CASSTTGTGRANEKLFF. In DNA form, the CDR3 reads TGTGCCAGCAGCACCACCGGGACAGGGCGGGCTAATGAAAAACTGTTTTTT.

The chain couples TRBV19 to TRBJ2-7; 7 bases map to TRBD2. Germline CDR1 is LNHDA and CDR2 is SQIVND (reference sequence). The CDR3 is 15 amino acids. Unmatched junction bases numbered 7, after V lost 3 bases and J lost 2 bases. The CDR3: CASSMRERGTYEQYF. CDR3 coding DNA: TGTGCCAGTAGTATGCGTGAGCGGGGTACCTACGAGCAGTACTTC.

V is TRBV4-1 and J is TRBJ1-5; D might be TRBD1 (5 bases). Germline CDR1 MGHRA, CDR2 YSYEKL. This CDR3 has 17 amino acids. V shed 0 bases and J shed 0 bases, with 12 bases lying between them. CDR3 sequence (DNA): TGCGCCAGCAGCCAAGATGGGGCAGCCTATAGCAATCAGCCCCAGCATTTT. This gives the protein CASSQDGAAYSNQPQHF.

CDR3 DNA sequence: TGTGCCAGCAGCTTGCCCCGGGACCGCGCTTCGAACTATGGCTACACCTTC. Translating it yields CASSLPRDRASNYGYTF. The J gene is TRBJ1-2, the V gene TRBV5-6; D is possibly TRBD1 (5 bases). Trimming removed 1 base from V and 2 bases from J, with 18 bases in between. Germline V gene lookup returns CDR1 SGHDT and CDR2 YYEEEE. The CDR3 runs to 17 residues.

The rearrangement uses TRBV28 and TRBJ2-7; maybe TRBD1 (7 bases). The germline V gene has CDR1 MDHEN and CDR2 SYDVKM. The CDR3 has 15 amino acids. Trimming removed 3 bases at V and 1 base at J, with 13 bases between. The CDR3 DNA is TGTGCCAGCAGTTTTGGGGGGACAGCATCCTACGAGCAGTACTTC. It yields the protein CASSFGGTASYEQYF.

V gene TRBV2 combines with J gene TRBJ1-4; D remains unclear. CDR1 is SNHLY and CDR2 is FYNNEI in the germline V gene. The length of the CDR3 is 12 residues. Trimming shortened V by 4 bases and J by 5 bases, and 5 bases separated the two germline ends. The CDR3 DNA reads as TGTGCCAGCAGTGTACGGAATGAAAAACTGTTTTTT. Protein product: CASSVRNEKLFF. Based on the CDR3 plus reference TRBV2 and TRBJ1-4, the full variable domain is EPEVTQTPSHQVTQMGQEVILRCVPISNHLYFYWYRQILGQKVEFLVSFYNNEISEKSEIFDDQFSVERPDGSNFTLKIRSTKLEDSAMYFCASSVRNEKLFFGSGTQLSVL.

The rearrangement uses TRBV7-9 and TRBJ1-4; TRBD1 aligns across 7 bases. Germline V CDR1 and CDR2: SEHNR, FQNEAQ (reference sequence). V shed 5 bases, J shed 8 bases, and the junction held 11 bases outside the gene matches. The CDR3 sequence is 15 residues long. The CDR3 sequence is CASSPFPDREEKLFF. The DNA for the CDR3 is TGTGCCAGCAGCCCATTCCCCGACAGGGAGGAAAAACTGTTTTTT.

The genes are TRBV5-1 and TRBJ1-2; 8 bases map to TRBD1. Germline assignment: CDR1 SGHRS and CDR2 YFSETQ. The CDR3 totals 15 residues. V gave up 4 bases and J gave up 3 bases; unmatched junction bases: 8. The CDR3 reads CASSGIDRGDYGYTF. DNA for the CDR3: TGCGCCAGCAGCGGCATCGACAGGGGAGACTATGGCTACACCTTC.

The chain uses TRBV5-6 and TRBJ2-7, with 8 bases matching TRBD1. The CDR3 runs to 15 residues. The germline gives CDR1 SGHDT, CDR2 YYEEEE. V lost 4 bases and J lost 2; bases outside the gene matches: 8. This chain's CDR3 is CASSPLDRAAYEQYF. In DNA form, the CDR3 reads TGTGCCAGCAGCCCACTGGACAGGGCCGCCTACGAGCAGTACTTC.

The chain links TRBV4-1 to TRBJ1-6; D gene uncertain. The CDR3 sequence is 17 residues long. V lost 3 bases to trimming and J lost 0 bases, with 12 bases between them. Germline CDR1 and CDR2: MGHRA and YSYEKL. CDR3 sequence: CASSQGPGGSYNSPLHF. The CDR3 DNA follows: TGCGCCAGCAGCCAGGGCCCCGGAGGCTCCTATAATTCACCCCTCCACTTT.

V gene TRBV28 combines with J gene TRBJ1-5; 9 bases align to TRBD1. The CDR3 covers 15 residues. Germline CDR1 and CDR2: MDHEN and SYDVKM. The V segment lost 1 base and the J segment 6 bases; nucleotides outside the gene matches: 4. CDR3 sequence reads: CASSLYGDRAQPQHF. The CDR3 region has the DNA TGTGCCAGCAGTTTATACGGGGACAGGGCTCAGCCCCAGCATTTT.

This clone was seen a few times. The CDR3 loop is CASSYFGTGSETQYF. CDR3 sequence (DNA): TGTGCCAGCAGTTACTTCGGGACAGGGAGCGAGACCCAGTACTTC. The chain links TRBV6-6 to TRBJ2-5, with TRBD1 identical over 9 bases. This CDR3 region has 15 residues. Germline-derived CDR1 and CDR2 are MNHNY and SVGAGI (reference sequence). After removal of 1 base from V and 5 bases from J, the junction contained 5 bases not matched to a gene.